This passage covers 21 T cell receptor beta chains from one sample sequenced in a study of cytomegalovirus exposure and HLA in healthy donors. Assay: immunoSEQ multiplex PCR; the TCRdb copy retains only in-frame clones and omits some. The sample includes under 200,000 clones, approximately 86% of them seen just once. Sequencing used PBMCs. The source is a woman aged 18-29 years in good health and CMV-seronegative.

The rearrangement uses TRBV19 and TRBJ1-3, with D hard to call. The CDR3 is made up of 14 amino acids. V was shortened by 6 bases and J by 1 base, with 10 bases between the two germline ends. In germline, CDR1 is LNHDA, CDR2 SQIVND (reference sequence). The CDR3 coding sequence is TGTGCCAGTAGGAAGGGAGCTTCTGGAAACACCATATATTTT. Translated, it gives CASRKGASGNTIYF.

V gene TRBV5-1 combines with J gene TRBJ2-7; 7 bases map to TRBD1. This CDR3 has 14 residues. After removal of 7 bases from V and 3 bases from J, the junction contained 10 bases not matched to a gene. Germline CDR1 is SGHRS and CDR2 is YFSETQ. CDR3: CASRKGTVDYEQYF. The CDR3 nucleotides are TGCGCCAGCCGCAAGGGGACAGTAGACTACGAGCAGTACTTC.

The rearrangement links TRBV7-8 to TRBJ2-3; the D gene is possibly TRBD1 (6 bases). Trimming shortened V by 7 bases and J by 2 bases, and 19 bases separated the two germline ends. The CDR3 has 16 amino acids. CDR1 and CDR2 (germline): SGHVS, FQNEAQ. CDR3 loop: CASTLLVGAVTDTQYF. In DNA, the CDR3 is TGTGCCAGCACCCTCCTTGTGGGGGCCGTCACAGATACGCAGTATTTT. The full variable domain, with the rest looked up from reference TRBV7-8 and TRBJ2-3, is GAGVSQSPRYKVAKRGQDVALRCDPISGHVSLFWYQQALGQGPEFLTYFQNEAQLDKSGLPSDRFFAERPEGSVSTLKIQRTQQEDSAVYLCASTLLVGAVTDTQYFGPGTRLTVL.

The chain recombines TRBV6-1 with TRBJ1-1, with D unclear. CDR3 size: 12 residues. The germline V gene encodes CDR1 MNHNS and CDR2 SASEGT. Trimming removed 5 bases from V and 3 bases from J, with 7 bases in between. The CDR3 bases are TGTGCCAGCAGTATTTCGTACACTGAAGCTTTCTTT. Translation: CASSISYTEAFF.

The gene calls are TRBV5-1 and TRBJ1-1; the match to TRBD1 covers 9 bases. The V gene end was trimmed by 3 bases and the J gene end by 1 base; junction bases not matched to a gene: 7. The germline CDR1 and CDR2 sequences are SGHRS and YFSETQ. The CDR3 covers 16 residues. The CDR3 reads CASSYTTGGWNTEAFF. The CDR3 bases are TGCGCCAGCAGCTATACTACAGGGGGCTGGAACACTGAAGCTTTCTTT. Filled out from reference TRBV5-1 and TRBJ1-1, the complete variable domain reads KAGVTQTPRYLIKTRGQQVTLSCSPISGHRSVSWYQQTPGQGLQFLFEYFSETQRNKGNFPGRFSGRQFSNSRSEMNVSTLELGDSALYLCASSYTTGGWNTEAFFGQGTRLTVV.

This chain links TRBV7-6 with TRBJ1-1; 7 nucleotides line up with TRBD1. After removal of 0 bases from V and 1 base from J, the junction contained 2 bases not matched to a gene. Germline V gives CDR1 SGHVS, CDR2 FNYEAQ. This CDR3 has 15 amino acids. Here the CDR3 DNA reads TGTGCCAGCAGCTTAGCGGAGGGGGCGAACACTGAAGCTTTCTTT. Translated, it gives CASSLAEGANTEAFF.

The rearrangement uses TRBV19 and TRBJ1-1; 9 bases are a match to TRBD1. Germline CDR1 LNHDA, CDR2 SQIVND (reference sequence). This CDR3 has 18 amino acids. J gave up 0 bases and V 8 bases, and 16 bases lay outside the gene matches. CDR3 in amino acids: CASFPPGQGGRLNTEAFF. For the CDR3, the DNA is TGTGCCAGTTTTCCCCCGGGACAGGGAGGGAGACTGAACACTGAAGCTTTCTTT.

The gene calls are TRBV19 and TRBJ1-5, with 9 bases identical to TRBD1. CDR3 size: 16 residues. Germline V gene sequence: CDR1 LNHDA, CDR2 SQIVND (reference sequence). V was pared by 0 bases and J by 4 bases, with 4 bases of the junction left unmatched. In DNA form, the CDR3 reads TGTGCCAGTAGTATAGATAATGGACAGGGGAATCAGCCCCAGCATTTT. Translation: CASSIDNGQGNQPQHF.

The gene calls are TRBV27 and TRBJ1-2; D gene uncertain. This CDR3 contains 13 residues. V shed 2 bases and J shed 6 bases, with 10 bases lying between them. In germline, CDR1 is MNHEY, CDR2 SMNVEV (reference sequence). The CDR3 nucleotides are TGTGCCAGCAGTTTACTCCCCGGGGATGGCTACACCTTC. Translating gives CASSLLPGDGYTF.

The V call is TRBV5-6, the J call TRBJ2-2; 9 nucleotides agree with TRBD1. This CDR3 has 15 amino acids. In germline, CDR1 is SGHDT, CDR2 YYEEEE. The junction had 6 bases not matched to a gene; V was cut back by 2 bases and J by 7 bases. The CDR3 here is CASSFTGGANGELFF. Here the CDR3 DNA reads TGTGCCAGCAGCTTCACAGGGGGCGCGAACGGGGAGCTGTTTTTT.

The chain uses TRBV4-3 and TRBJ2-2; 8 bases match TRBD2. V dropped 0 bases and J dropped 5; count of bases not matched to a gene: 8. The CDR3 spans 17 residues. Germline-derived CDR1 and CDR2 are LGHNA and YSLEER. Here the CDR3 reads CASSQEWVAGSTGELFF. In DNA form, the CDR3 reads TGCGCCAGCAGCCAAGAATGGGTAGCGGGAAGTACCGGGGAGCTGTTTTTT.

The CDR3 here is CASGDRGNTEAFF. Here the CDR3 DNA reads TGCGCCAGCGGGGACAGGGGGAACACTGAAGCTTTCTTT. The chain is built from TRBV5-1 and TRBJ1-1; 10 bases fit TRBD1. J was trimmed by 1 base and V by 7 bases; bases with no gene match: 1. Germline V gene sequence: CDR1 SGHRS, CDR2 YFSETQ. There are 13 residues in the CDR3.

This clone came up a few times. The gene calls are TRBV6-5 and TRBJ1-2; no clear D. The germline V gene has CDR1 MNHEY and CDR2 SVGAGI. CDR3 length: 13 residues. V was pared by 5 bases and J by 4 bases, with 11 bases between. The CDR3 region is CASSRSVGYGYTF. The CDR3 nucleotides are TGTGCCAGCAGTCGTAGTGTCGGCTATGGCTACACCTTC.

Regarding this clone: The sample holds other DNA sequences that translate to the same CDR3. The chain carries TRBV9 and TRBJ2-7; 7 positions agree with TRBD1. Germline V CDR1 and CDR2: SGDLS, YYNGEE. The CDR3 contains 15 residues. V lost 0 bases to trimming and J lost 2 bases; unmatched junction nucleotides: 5. In DNA, the CDR3 is TGTGCCAGCAGCGTAGGGACAGGCGTCCCCTACGAGCAGTACTTC. This gives the protein CASSVGTGVPYEQYF. The variable domain in full, with the rest retrieved from reference TRBV9 and TRBJ2-7, is DSGVTQTPKHLITATGQRVTLRCSPRSGDLSVYWYQQSLDQGLQFLIQYYNGEERAKGNILERFSAQQFPDLHSELNLSSLELGDSALYFCASSVGTGVPYEQYFGPGTRLTVT.

The table lists this clone with a count of one. This chain's CDR3 is CASSSRLQGYEMEKLFF. The CDR3 coding sequence is TGTGCCAGCAGTTCTAGGCTTCAGGGCTATGAGATGGAAAAACTGTTTTTT. The chain couples TRBV27 to TRBJ1-4; a weak D match, TRBD1 (5 bases). CDR1 and CDR2 (germline): MNHEY, SMNVEV (reference sequence). This CDR3 has 17 amino acids. Between the trimmed V and J ends, which lost 4 bases and 8 bases, there was a span of 23 bases.

The rearrangement uses TRBV30 and TRBJ1-6, with D tentatively TRBD1 (6 bases). With 0 bases removed from V and 9 bases from J, the gap between germline ends came to 9 bases. Germline V gene sequence: CDR1 GTSNPN, CDR2 SVGIG (reference sequence). CDR3 length equals 13 residues. As DNA, the CDR3 is TGTGCCTGGAGTGTGGGGGCTCGTTCACCCCTCCACTTT. Its translation: CAWSVGARSPLHF.

This chain connects TRBV6-5 to TRBJ2-7; the D gene is possibly TRBD1 (6 bases). Germline V gives CDR1 MNHEY, CDR2 SVGAGI. Trimming took 0 bases from V and 7 from J, leaving 16 bases between them. This CDR3 contains 15 residues. For the CDR3, the DNA is TGTGCCAGCAGTTACTCACGGGACACCAGTAATGAGCAGTACTTC. Amino acid sequence: CASSYSRDTSNEQYF.

This clone was observed a few times. This chain links TRBV5-6 with TRBJ1-2, with D perhaps matching TRBD1 (5 bases). From germline, CDR1 is SGHDT and CDR2 YYEEEE. This CDR3 is 14 amino acids long. V was clipped by 4 bases and J by 6 bases, with 16 bases between them. CDR3 in DNA: TGTGCCAGCAGCCCCCGCAGGGTATGGGATGGCTACACCTTC. It yields the protein CASSPRRVWDGYTF.

The J gene is TRBJ1-2, the V gene TRBV5-1; TRBD1 matches at 7 bases. V lost 0 bases, J lost 8 bases, and 10 bases stayed unmatched. This CDR3 is built from 15 residues. Germline V gene data show CDR1 as SGHRS and CDR2 as YFSETQ. The CDR3 region has the DNA TGCGCCAGCAGCTTGGCGGGAACAGGGGCCGCCGGCTACACCTTC. Translated, it gives CASSLAGTGAAGYTF. Full variable domain (missing parts from reference TRBV5-1 and TRBJ1-2): KAGVTQTPRYLIKTRGQQVTLSCSPISGHRSVSWYQQTPGQGLQFLFEYFSETQRNKGNFPGRFSGRQFSNSRSEMNVSTLELGDSALYLCASSLAGTGAAGYTFGSGTRLTVV.

V usage is TRBV7-6 and J usage is TRBJ1-1; tentatively, D is TRBD1 (6 bases). With 3 bases removed from V and 3 bases from J, the gap between germline ends came to 23 bases. This CDR3 region has 18 residues. Germline CDR1 SGHVS, CDR2 FNYEAQ. This CDR3 reads CASSFQWGLRTPYTEAFF. Here the CDR3 DNA reads TGTGCCAGCAGCTTTCAGTGGGGGCTCAGAACGCCCTACACTGAAGCTTTCTTT.

This chain links TRBV18 with TRBJ2-3; a weak D match, TRBD1 (9 bases). This CDR3 is 15 amino acids long. The germline V gene has CDR1 KGHSH and CDR2 LQKENI. Trimming shortened V by 8 bases and J by 3 bases, and 18 bases separated the two germline ends. The CDR3, as DNA: TGTGCCAGCCGCGGGGGGACAGGGACAACAGATACGCAGTATTTT. Its translation: CASRGGTGTTDTQYF.